The 25 T cell receptor beta chains listed next were all sequenced from one sample in a study of cytomegalovirus exposure and HLA in healthy donors. Method: immunoSEQ multiplex PCR; TCRdb's copy keeps in-frame clones and lacks some. This table has about 310,000 clones, approximately 85% appearing once. Sequenced sample: PBMCs. These receptors all come from a man aged 30 to 45 in good health and CMV-seronegative.

This rearrangement joins TRBV6-1 to TRBJ2-5; 10 nucleotides agree with TRBD2. CDR1 and CDR2 (germline): MNHNS, SASEGT. The CDR3 is 21 amino acids. Losses at the gene ends were 2 bases for V and 0 bases for J; bases not matched to a gene: 18. CDR3 nucleotide sequence: TGTGCCAGCAGTGAACCCGCTAGCGGGGGAACCATAGAACTTTACCAAGAGACCCAGTACTTC. Its protein is CASSEPASGGTIELYQETQYF.

This chain links TRBV5-5 with TRBJ1-1; perhaps TRBD1 as D (5 bases). Trimming stripped 4 bases from V and 2 bases from J, with 9 bases between. CDR3 size: 13 residues. CDR1 is SGHKS and CDR2 is YYEKEE in the germline V gene (reference sequence). In DNA form, the CDR3 reads TGTGCCAGCAGCCTGACAGTAAACACTGAAGCTTTCTTT. Its protein is CASSLTVNTEAFF.

V usage is TRBV6-1 and J usage is TRBJ2-2; no reliable D call. The CDR3 has 12 residues. Germline CDR1 reads MNHNS; CDR2 reads SASEGT. V was trimmed by 7 bases and J by 5 bases, leaving 8 bases between them. The CDR3 DNA is TGTGCCAGCACTATAAATACCGGGGAGCTGTTTTTT. This codes for CASTINTGELFF.

The V gene is TRBV25-1, the J gene TRBJ2-1; 8 bases line up with TRBD2. The CDR3 runs to 15 residues. Germline CDR1 and CDR2: MGHDK and SYGVNS. V trimming: 1 base; J trimming: 5 bases; junction bases outside the gene matches: 4. CDR3 DNA: TGTGCCAGCAGTGAATGGGTCGGGAGGGACAATGAGCAGTTCTTC. It encodes CASSEWVGRDNEQFF.

In this sample, this clone turned up a few times. The chain is built from TRBV18 and TRBJ1-6; D gene uncertain. The CDR3 length is 14 residues. Trimming took 1 base from V and 7 from J, leaving 8 bases between them. Per the germline V gene, CDR1 is KGHSH and CDR2 is LQKENI. The CDR3 region has the DNA TGTGCCAGCTCACCACTAAAACAGAATTCACCCCTCCACTTT. This sequence encodes CASSPLKQNSPLHF.

The gene calls are TRBV4-3 and TRBJ2-4; D gene ambiguous. The CDR3 sequence is 17 residues long. Germline CDR1 reads LGHNA; CDR2 reads YSLEER. Trimming removed 0 bases from V and 0 bases from J, with 12 bases in between. Here the CDR3 reads CASSQELRSLAKNIQYF. The CDR3 DNA is TGCGCCAGCAGCCAAGAACTGCGTTCGCTAGCCAAAAACATTCAGTACTTC.

A remark on this clone: At the DNA level, this CDR3 is encoded by other sequences in the same sample as well. The V gene is TRBV5-4, the J gene TRBJ1-1, with D perhaps matching TRBD1 (5 bases). The V gene's germline CDR1 is SGHNT and CDR2 YYREEE (reference sequence). V dropped 3 bases and J dropped 7 bases, with 10 bases sitting between them. The CDR3 consists of 12 residues. The CDR3 DNA follows: TGTGCCAGCAGCTCCCGTCAGGGTGAAGCTTTCTTT. It yields the protein CASSSRQGEAFF.

J is TRBJ1-1 and V is TRBV6-6, with no clear D. Germline CDR1 is MNHNY and CDR2 is SVGAGI (reference sequence). V dropped 2 bases and J dropped 1 base, with 8 bases sitting between them. The CDR3 length is 14 residues. The CDR3 coding sequence is TGTGCCAGCAGTTACAGGAGGAAGAACACTGAAGCTTTCTTT. Its protein product is CASSYRRKNTEAFF.

J is TRBJ2-2 and V is TRBV7-9, with 7 bases identical to TRBD2. With 4 bases clipped from V and 0 bases from J, the junction kept 11 bases outside the gene matches. This CDR3 is built from 18 residues. Germline CDR1 and CDR2: SEHNR and FQNEAQ (reference sequence). The CDR3 is CASSSPPGSGPNTGELFF. The CDR3, as DNA: TGTGCCAGCAGCTCCCCGCCGGGTAGCGGGCCGAACACCGGGGAGCTGTTTTTT. Supplemented by reference TRBV7-9 and TRBJ2-2, the full variable domain reads DTGVSQNPRHKITKRGQNVTFRCDPISEHNRLYWYRQTLGQGPEFLTYFQNEAQLEKSRLLSDRFSAERPKGSFSTLEIQRTEQGDSAMYLCASSSPPGSGPNTGELFFGEGSRLTVL.

The chain joins TRBV5-1 to TRBJ2-1, with TRBD1 matching 8 bases. With 6 bases clipped from V and 2 bases from J, the junction kept 7 bases outside the gene matches. Per germline, CDR1 SGHRS and CDR2 YFSETQ. This CDR3 has 15 amino acids. DNA for the CDR3: TGCGCCAGCAAGGGACAGGCATTGGCCTACAATGAGCAGTTCTTC. Translated: CASKGQALAYNEQFF.

This clone was found a few times. The chain is built from TRBV27 and TRBJ1-6; D might be TRBD1 (5 bases). The CDR3 is made up of 14 amino acids. Germline CDR1 MNHEY, CDR2 SMNVEV (reference sequence). Trimming cost V 3 bases and J 8 bases, with 11 bases left between them. CDR3 in DNA: TGTGCCAGCAGTTTGAGTAGGGGTCATTCACCCCTCCACTTT. As protein: CASSLSRGHSPLHF.

V usage is TRBV27 and J usage is TRBJ2-4; tentatively, D is TRBD2 (5 bases). The V end was cut by 6 bases, the J end by 5 bases, with 20 bases between. This CDR3 is 16 amino acids long. Germline V CDR1 and CDR2: MNHEY, SMNVEV (reference sequence). In nucleotides, the CDR3 is TGTGCCAGCAGAGCACATGGAGGCCTGGAGGAAAACATTCAGTACTTC. Translated, it gives CASRAHGGLEENIQYF.

This chain joins TRBV27 and TRBJ2-1; TRBD2 matches at 7 bases. CDR1 and CDR2 (germline): MNHEY, SMNVEV (reference sequence). V lost 4 bases to trimming and J lost 6 bases; unmatched junction nucleotides: 9. The CDR3 totals 15 residues. As DNA, the CDR3 is TGTGCCAGCAGTTACATGGCGGGGGAAACCAATGAGCAGTTCTTC. Translated, it gives CASSYMAGETNEQFF.

The genes are TRBV19 and TRBJ2-2, with D perhaps matching TRBD1 (5 bases). The V gene's germline CDR1 is LNHDA and CDR2 SQIVND (reference sequence). This CDR3 has 15 amino acids. The V end was cut by 6 bases, the J end by 1 base, with 12 bases between. CDR3 loop: CASSIATGNTGELFF. DNA of the CDR3: TGTGCCAGTAGCATCGCCACAGGGAACACCGGGGAGCTGTTTTTT.

The chain is built from TRBV6-5 and TRBJ1-2; 8 nucleotides match TRBD1. This CDR3 has 13 residues. Germline V CDR1 and CDR2: MNHEY, SVGAGI. Losses at the gene ends were 4 bases for V and 7 bases for J; bases not matched to a gene: 5. The CDR3 is CASSSGQVTGYTF. The CDR3 bases are TGTGCCAGCAGTTCGGGACAGGTGACTGGCTACACCTTC.

This rearrangement joins TRBV4-1 to TRBJ2-3; the match to TRBD2 covers 7 bases. The CDR3 spans 15 residues. V gave up 3 bases and J gave up 1 base; unmatched junction bases: 4. The germline gives CDR1 MGHRA, CDR2 YSYEKL. The CDR3 DNA is TGCGCCAGCAGCCAGGAAGCGGGGCGCACAGATACGCAGTATTTT. Its protein is CASSQEAGRTDTQYF.

V and J are TRBV7-6 and TRBJ1-1, with 7 bases matching TRBD1. The germline V gene has CDR1 SGHVS and CDR2 FNYEAQ. V lost 5 bases to trimming and J lost 6 bases; unmatched junction nucleotides: 9. CDR3 length equals 14 residues. The CDR3 loop reads CASSRGGQASEAFF. The CDR3 coding sequence is TGTGCCAGCAGCCGCGGCGGACAGGCCTCTGAAGCTTTCTTT.

This clone was observed once. This chain links TRBV27 with TRBJ2-1; the D gene is possibly TRBD1 (5 bases). CDR1 MNHEY and CDR2 SMNVEV come from the germline V gene (reference sequence). Trimming cost V 5 bases and J 3 bases, with 11 bases left between them. The CDR3 spans 14 residues. The DNA of the CDR3 is TGTGCCAGCAGTAGGGGATATGACTACAATGAGCAGTTCTTC. This gives the protein CASSRGYDYNEQFF.

This clone was found once. The V and J genes are TRBV2 and TRBJ2-5, with 9 nucleotides matching TRBD1. Germline V CDR1 and CDR2: SNHLY, FYNNEI. V gave up 5 bases and J gave up 4 bases; unmatched junction bases: 11. The CDR3 covers 16 residues. CDR3 region: CASSSEWGQGSETQYF. The CDR3 region has the DNA TGTGCCAGCAGTTCCGAATGGGGACAGGGTTCAGAGACCCAGTACTTC. Using reference TRBV2 and TRBJ2-5 for the parts outside the CDR3, the full variable domain is EPEVTQTPSHQVTQMGQEVILRCVPISNHLYFYWYRQILGQKVEFLVSFYNNEISEKSEIFDDQFSVERPDGSNFTLKIRSTKLEDSAMYFCASSSEWGQGSETQYFGPGTRLLVL.

The rearrangement uses TRBV15 and TRBJ2-1; 8 bases line up with TRBD2. CDR3 length: 15 amino acids. Trimming at V came to 0 bases and at J to 3 bases, leaving 1 base not matched to a gene. Germline V gene lookup returns CDR1 LNHNV and CDR2 YYDKDF (reference sequence). This CDR3 is CATSRELAVYNEQFF. CDR3 bases: TGTGCCACCAGCAGAGAACTAGCGGTCTACAATGAGCAGTTCTTC.

V is TRBV6-1 and J is TRBJ1-6; 7 bases align to TRBD1. The germline gives CDR1 MNHNS, CDR2 SASEGT. The trim removed 10 bases at V and 4 bases at J, leaving 10 bases unmatched. The CDR3 is made up of 15 amino acids. The CDR3 sequence: CATLTGTEYNSPLHF. The CDR3 DNA reads as TGTGCCACCTTAACCGGGACAGAGTATAATTCACCCCTCCACTTT.

CDR3 region: CASSPSQVYEQYF. CDR3 nucleotide sequence: TGCGCCAGCAGCCCGTCCCAGGTTTACGAGCAGTACTTC. V and J are TRBV5-1 and TRBJ2-7, with unresolved D. The V end lost 4 bases, the J end lost 4 bases, and 12 bases lay between the germline ends. Germline loops: CDR1 SGHRS, CDR2 YFSETQ. The CDR3 is 13 residues long.

The chain uses TRBV19 and TRBJ2-7, with 12 positions matching TRBD2. V lost 1 base, J lost 3 bases, and 7 bases stayed unmatched. Germline V CDR1 and CDR2: LNHDA, SQIVND (reference sequence). This CDR3 spans 17 amino acids. The CDR3 protein is CASSIAHLAGGIYEQYF. CDR3 DNA sequence: TGTGCCAGTAGTATAGCCCACCTAGCGGGGGGGATCTACGAGCAGTACTTC. Variable domain in full (rest from reference TRBV19 and TRBJ2-7): DGGITQSPKYLFRKEGQNVTLSCEQNLNHDAMYWYRQDPGQGLRLIYYSQIVNDFQKGDIAEGYSVSREKKESFPLTVTSAQKNPTAFYLCASSIAHLAGGIYEQYFGPGTRLTVT.

J is TRBJ2-7 and V is TRBV5-1; TRBD1 matches at 8 bases. The V gene's germline CDR1 is SGHRS and CDR2 YFSETQ. The CDR3 spans 15 residues. V was pared by 3 bases and J by 4 bases, with 9 bases of the junction left unmatched. In DNA form, the CDR3 reads TGCGCCAGCAGCTACGGACAGGGTTCCATTTACGAGCAGTACTTC. Amino acid sequence: CASSYGQGSIYEQYF.

This rearrangement joins TRBV4-1 to TRBJ1-4; the D gene is possibly TRBD1 (6 bases). The CDR3 consists of 16 residues. The V end lost 4 bases, the J end lost 6 bases, and 18 bases lay between the germline ends. CDR1 MGHRA and CDR2 YSYEKL come from the germline V gene. CDR3 loop: CASSPQWSQGHEKLFF. CDR3 sequence (DNA): TGCGCCAGCAGCCCCCAGTGGAGCCAGGGGCATGAAAAACTGTTTTTT.